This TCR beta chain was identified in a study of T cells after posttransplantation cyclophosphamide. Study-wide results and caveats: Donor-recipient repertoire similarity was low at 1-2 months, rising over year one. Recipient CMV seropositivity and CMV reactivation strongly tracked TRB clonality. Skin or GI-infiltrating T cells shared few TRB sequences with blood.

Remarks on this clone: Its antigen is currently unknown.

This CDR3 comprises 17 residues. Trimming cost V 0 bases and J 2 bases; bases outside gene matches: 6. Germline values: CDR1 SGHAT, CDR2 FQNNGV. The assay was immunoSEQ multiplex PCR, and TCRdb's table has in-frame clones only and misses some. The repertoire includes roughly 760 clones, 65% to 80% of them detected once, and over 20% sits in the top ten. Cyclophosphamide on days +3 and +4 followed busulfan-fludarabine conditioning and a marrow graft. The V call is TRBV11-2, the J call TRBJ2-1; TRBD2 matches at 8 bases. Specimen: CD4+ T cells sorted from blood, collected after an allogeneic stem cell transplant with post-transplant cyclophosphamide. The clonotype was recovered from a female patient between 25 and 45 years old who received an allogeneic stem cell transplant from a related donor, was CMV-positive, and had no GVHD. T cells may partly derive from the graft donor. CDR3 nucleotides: TGTGCCAGCAGCTTAGAGGGAGACGGGGGGGCCTACAATGAGCAGTTCTTC. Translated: CASSLEGDGGAYNEQFF.